The 19 T cell receptor beta chains below all came from one sample that was sequenced in a study of blood T cells in healthy people across ages. Sample-barcoded 5' priming and a J-beta primer mix drove a second PCR of roughly 6 to 12 cycles. Each CDR3 protein gets one entry after TCRdb re-called the 5' RACE reads with MiXCR. Altogether about 680,000 distinct CDR3 sequences are present, more than 40% being singletons, with the ten largest covering roughly a third. Material: blood. These receptors were collected from a woman in her fifties or sixties in good health.

Only a few counts were recorded for this clonotype. The chain couples TRBV12-3 or TRBV12-4 to TRBJ1-2; D perhaps matches TRBD1 (5 bases). CDR3 length: 12 amino acids. Trimming shortened V by 3 bases and J by 7 bases, and 9 bases separated the two germline ends. The DNA of the CDR3 is TGTGCCAGCAGTTTCACAGGAACTGGCTACACCTTC. This gives the protein CASSFTGTGYTF.

This clonotype has more than one count but fewer than ten. V is TRBV6-5 and J is TRBJ2-7; D is unclear. This CDR3 spans 14 amino acids. V gave up 4 bases and J gave up 2 bases, with 12 bases separating them. Germline loops: CDR1 MNHEY, CDR2 SVGAGI. The CDR3 reads CASSSLGQTYEQYF. Written as DNA, the CDR3 is TGTGCCAGCAGTTCCCTCGGTCAAACCTACGAGCAGTACTTC.

This clonotype was picked up one time. J is TRBJ2-7 and V is TRBV5-6; possibly TRBD1 for D (6 bases). This CDR3 has 15 residues. Germline V CDR1 and CDR2: SGHDT, YYEEEE. Trimming cost V 2 bases and J 3 bases, with 15 bases left between them. In DNA, the CDR3 is TGTGCCAGCAGCTTAGGACAGCCCGGCCTCTACGAGCAGTACTTC. This translates into CASSLGQPGLYEQYF.

This clonotype was seen a handful of times. For the CDR3, the DNA is TGTGCCAGCGGCTTCACGACCTACGAGCAGTACTTC. It yields the protein CASGFTTYEQYF. The rearrangement uses TRBV12-3 or TRBV12-4 and TRBJ2-7; D remains unclear. This CDR3 has 12 residues. V gave up 8 bases and J gave up 2 bases, with 10 bases separating them.

This clonotype was recorded a few times. The chain has TRBV4-2 and TRBJ2-1; 8 positions agree with TRBD2. The CDR3 is made up of 16 amino acids. In germline, CDR1 is LGHNA, CDR2 YNFKEQ. V dropped 0 bases and J dropped 2; count of bases not matched to a gene: 3. The CDR3 coding sequence is TGTGCCAGCAGCCAAGATCAACTAGCGGCCTACAATGAGCAGTTCTTC. It codes for CASSQDQLAAYNEQFF.

This clonotype was picked up a small number of times. The chain recombines TRBV7-2 with TRBJ2-5, with D possibly matching TRBD2 (5 bases). V lost 1 base, J lost 7 bases, and 16 bases lay in between. This CDR3 spans 15 amino acids. CDR1 is SGHTA and CDR2 is FQGNSA in the germline V gene. The CDR3 DNA is TGTGCCAGCAGCTTAGGGTCGGGGTCCGTTGGGACCCAGTACTTC. Residues: CASSLGSGSVGTQYF.

The rearrangement uses TRBV5-8 and TRBJ2-3; 10 nucleotides line up with TRBD1. The CDR3 runs to 16 residues. CDR1 is SGHTS and CDR2 is YDEGEE in the germline V gene. The ends lost 4 bases at V and 3 bases at J; junction bases unmatched: 8. CDR3 bases: TGTGCCAGCAGCCTCCAGGGACAGGGGTGGACAGATACGCAGTATTTT. This sequence encodes CASSLQGQGWTDTQYF.

The chain uses TRBV5-1 and TRBJ2-3; 11 positions match TRBD2. V shed 4 bases and J 0 bases; nucleotides not matched to a gene: 4. CDR1 and CDR2 (germline): SGHRS, YFSETQ. This CDR3 comprises 16 residues. CDR3 nucleotide sequence: TGCGCCAGCAGCGAGGGACTAGCGGTTAGCACAGATACGCAGTATTTT. Translation gives CASSEGLAVSTDTQYF.

This chain joins TRBV21-1 and TRBJ1-2; the table calls TRBD1, which could not be checked here. TRBV21-1 constitutes a pseudogene. CDR3 size: 15 residues. DNA of the CDR3: TGTGCCAGCAGCAAAGTTGGGGGCGTGGACTATGGCTACACCTTC. Translated, it gives CASSKVGGVDYGYTF.

This clonotype was recorded a few times. The chain uses TRBV7-9 and TRBJ2-1, with D perhaps given as TRBD1 or TRBD2 (5 bases each). TRBJ2-7 explains the end of the DNA better; the J call may be wrong. The CDR3 contains 13 residues. Germline CDR1 SEHNR, CDR2 FQNEAQ (reference sequence). The CDR3 is CASSSGTYNEQYF. The CDR3 DNA is TGTGCCAGTTCTTCCGGGACCTACAATGAGCAGTACTTC.

The chain is built from TRBV4-3 and TRBJ1-1; TRBD1 matches at 7 bases. The CDR3 loop spans 15 amino acids. Germline CDR1 is LGHNA and CDR2 is YSLEER. Trimming removed 3 bases from V and 4 bases from J; junction bases left unmatched: 8. This CDR3 is CASSQSDRVGTEAFF. As DNA, the CDR3 is TGCGCCAGCAGCCAGTCAGACAGGGTGGGCACTGAAGCTTTCTTT.

The chain joins TRBV7-9 to TRBJ2-5; no definite D call. Germline V lookup: CDR1 SEHNR, CDR2 FQNEAQ (reference sequence). Trimming took off 4 bases at V and 13 bases at J, with 16 bases between the two ends. The CDR3 consists of 12 residues. CDR3 nucleotide sequence: TGTGCCAGCAGCTCTGACGACCAGCTCGCGTACTTC. It yields the protein CASSSDDQLAYF.

Comment on this clonotype: A read error is possible here, since a much larger clone lies one base away. The genes are TRBV20-1 and TRBJ2-4; D not certain. The tail of the sequence fits TRBJ2-3 better, so the J call may be wrong. This CDR3 has 13 amino acids. In germline, CDR1 is DFQATT, CDR2 SNEGSKA (reference sequence). Here the CDR3 reads CSASASRLGTQYF. The CDR3 DNA sequence: TGCAGTGCGAGCGCCAGTAGGTTGGGTACGCAGTATTTT.

In its sample, this clonotype was seen once. The chain has TRBV5-1 and TRBJ2-1, with D possibly being TRBD1 or TRBD2 (5 bases each). V lost 5 bases, J lost 5 bases, and 11 bases lay in between. CDR3 length: 13 amino acids. CDR1 is SGHRS, CDR2 YFSETQ, per germline. CDR3: CASRSGPNNEQFF. CDR3 sequence (DNA): TGCGCCAGCAGGTCGGGACCCAACAATGAGCAGTTCTTC.

This clonotype showed up just a few times. The rearrangement links TRBV7-3 to TRBJ1-2, with D unresolved. With 5 bases removed from V and 8 bases from J, the gap between germline ends came to 15 bases. Germline CDR1 is SGHTA and CDR2 is FQGTGA. This CDR3 is 13 amino acids long. Here the CDR3 reads CASSPSRAEGYTF. The CDR3 region has the DNA TGTGCCAGCAGCCCCTCGAGGGCAGAAGGCTACACCTTC.

The rearrangement uses TRBV28 and TRBJ1-1; no clear D gene. The CDR3 is 16 residues long. The V end lost 5 bases, the J end lost 3 bases, and 19 bases lay between the germline ends. Germline V gives CDR1 MDHEN, CDR2 SYDVKM. The CDR3 sequence: CASSPLAGPWDTEAFF. In DNA, the CDR3 is TGTGCCAGCAGTCCATTGGCAGGACCCTGGGACACTGAAGCTTTCTTT.

This clonotype was observed a few times. This rearrangement joins TRBV6-5 to TRBJ2-4; D uncertain. V gave up 0 bases and J gave up 13 bases, with 13 bases separating them. Germline V gene lookup returns CDR1 MNHEY and CDR2 SVGAGI. This CDR3 has 13 amino acids. The CDR3: CASSYSTYNEQYF. The CDR3 DNA sequence: TGTGCCAGCAGTTACTCTACCTACAATGAGCAGTACTTC.

This clonotype has at least ten counts. The chain combines TRBV18 with TRBJ2-7, with TRBD1 as a possible D gene (6 bases). Germline V gene lookup returns CDR1 KGHSH and CDR2 LQKENI. This CDR3 has 13 amino acids. V was cut by 8 bases and J by 1 base, with 12 bases left in between. This CDR3 is CASSSGQSYEQYF. CDR3 bases: TGTGCCAGCAGCTCTGGACAGTCCTACGAGCAGTACTTC.

With respect to this clonotype: A much larger clone sits a single nucleotide away, making a read error possible. The chain joins TRBV4-3 to TRBJ1-4; D not certain. From germline, CDR1 is LGHNA and CDR2 YSLEER. Trimming pared 0 bases from V and 9 bases from J, leaving 14 bases between. CDR3 size: 15 residues. CDR3 nucleotide sequence: TGCGCCAGCAGCCAAGAAACCCCGACCCGGAAAAAACTGTTTTTT. The encoded protein is CASSQETPTRKKLFF.